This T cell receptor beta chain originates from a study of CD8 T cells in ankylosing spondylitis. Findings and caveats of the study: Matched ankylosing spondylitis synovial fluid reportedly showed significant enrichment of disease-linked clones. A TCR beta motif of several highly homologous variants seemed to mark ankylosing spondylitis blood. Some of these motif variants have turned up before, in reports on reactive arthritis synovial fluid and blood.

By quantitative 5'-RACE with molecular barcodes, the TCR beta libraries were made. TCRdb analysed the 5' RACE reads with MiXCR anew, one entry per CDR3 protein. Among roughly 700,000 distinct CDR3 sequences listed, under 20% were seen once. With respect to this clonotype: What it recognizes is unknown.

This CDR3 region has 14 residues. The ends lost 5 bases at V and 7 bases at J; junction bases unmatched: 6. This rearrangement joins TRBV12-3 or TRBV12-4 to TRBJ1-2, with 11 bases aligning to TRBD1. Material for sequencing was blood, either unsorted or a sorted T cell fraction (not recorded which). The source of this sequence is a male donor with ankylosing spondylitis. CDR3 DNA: TGTGCCAGCAGTCCCCTCGGACAGGGGGCTGGCTACACCTTC. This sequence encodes CASSPLGQGAGYTF.